This TCR beta chain was recorded in a study of PD-1 blockade in classical Hodgkin lymphoma (dated by TCRdb to about 2020). Notes on the research overall: Nivolumab dosing was 3 mg/kg intravenously every 2 weeks, continuing until either disease progression or unacceptable toxicity. To define a peripheral blood immune signature of response to PD-1 blockade in classical Hodgkin lymphoma, the study combined TCR beta sequencing with CyTOF.

As for this clone: It lacks a known antigen. No base qualities exist here, and no much larger clone lies one base off it.

The paper's findings and limits, for the study overall: The study covered only a single clinical trial cohort, and the causes of the repertoire differences, possibly disease activity or prior therapy, were still not defined. Trial patients achieving complete response had baseline diversity similar to newly diagnosed patients, whereas partial responders and progressors had significantly lower diversity. Baseline TCR diversity was reported to be lower in newly diagnosed patients than in healthy donors and to be lower still in relapsed/refractory patients. Lower diversity was observed in patients in whom nivolumab was started less than 1 year after ASCT, and these patients were excluded from later analyses so that confounding by immune reconstitution would be avoided. A significant rise by C4D1 was seen in CD4+ but not CD8+ TCR diversity (p=0.0027 vs p=0.16), with the rise being most apparent in complete responders (p=0.02).

The Qiagen DNeasy kit was used to extract genomic DNA both from unsorted PBMCs and from the negatively selected CD4+ and CD8+ fractions. Using primers that anneal to V and J segments, immunoSEQ multiplex PCR amplified the TCR beta CDR3 regions. A synthetic immune receptor repertoire was used to minimize amplification bias, and remaining bias was computationally removed after sequencing. On the authors' methods: Custom Python scripts were used to quantify repertoire diversity as the Shannon entropy index. Unsorted, CD4+ and CD8+ repertoires were examined separately, except in combined analyses, for which CD4+ and CD8+ sequences were merged in silico. A clone counted as expanded when the clone's frequency after treatment rose at least 2-fold relative to C1D1, and clones undetected at baseline were given a pseudocount of 0.5. Singleton clones were defined as clones with 0 or 1 copy at C1D1, and non-singleton clones were defined as clones with 2 or more copies. By matching protein sequences in sorted samples from the same patient, clones expanded in unsorted samples were annotated as CD4+, CD8+ or unknown. Wilcoxon tests on paired samples were used to test changes in diversity from C1D1 to C4D1. What TCRdb holds here is the immuneACCESS table cut down to in-frame rearrangements. Part of the clones is not present; checked against another copy, under half of the missing clones reflect an unresolved V gene, and the others are unexplained. That table furnishes V, J and clone size, whereas the DNA furnished D and trimming. The sample table records 30,000 or so clones; 80% of these occur just once. 15% to 20% of the sample rests with the top ten.

Interpreted using the paper, the time point label stands for: cycle 4 day 1 (C4D1), after 6 weeks of nivolumab. Relapse after autologous stem cell transplantation had occurred in all trial patients, and cohorts A, B and C were distinguished by prior brentuximab vedotin exposure. A total of roughly 57 patients with relapsed/refractory classical Hodgkin lymphoma made up the trial cohort, and each patient's best overall response was complete response, partial response or progressive disease. In the multi-cohort phase II CheckMate 205 trial, trial patients received single-agent nivolumab. An independent review committee assessed best overall response using the 2007 International Working Group response criteria. PBMCs from the trial were collected at three points: immediately before nivolumab initiation (C1D1), and during therapy at cycle 2 day 1 and cycle 4 day 1. After peripheral blood was drawn into 8 mL Vacutainer Cell Preparation Tubes, PBMCs were isolated by centrifugation and then cryopreserved.

V is reduced by 5 bases and J by 3 bases, leaving a spacing of 11 bases between them. Sequences SQVTM (CDR1) and ANQGSEA (CDR2) are obtained from the germline V gene. The CDR3 numbers 12 residues from cysteine through phenylalanine. Only the CDR3 portion is preserved as DNA: 36 bases, with reading frame beginning at the first base. The chain was built from TRBV29-1 and TRBJ2-7; the D gene is perhaps TRBD1, on 5 matching bases. The material was peripheral blood mononuclear cells (PBMCs), obtained before the fourth cycle of nivolumab. This sequence was found in a human donor with classical Hodgkin lymphoma. The encoded CDR3 is CSVRATDYEQYF. The DNA is TGCAGCGTTCGAGCGACAGACTACGAGCAGTACTTC.